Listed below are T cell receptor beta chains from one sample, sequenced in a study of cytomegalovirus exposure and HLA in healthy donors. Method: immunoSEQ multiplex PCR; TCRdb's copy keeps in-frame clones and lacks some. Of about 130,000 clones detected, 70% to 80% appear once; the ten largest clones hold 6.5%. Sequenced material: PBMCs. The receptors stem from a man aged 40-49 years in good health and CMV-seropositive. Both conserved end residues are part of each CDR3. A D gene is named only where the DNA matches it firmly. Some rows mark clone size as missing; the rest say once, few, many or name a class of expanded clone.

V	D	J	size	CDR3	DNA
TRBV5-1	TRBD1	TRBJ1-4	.	CASRGDREDEKLFF	TGCGCCAGCAGGGGGGACAGGGAAGATGAAAAACTGTTTTTT
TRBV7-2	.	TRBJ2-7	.	CASSLFPGPYEQYF	TGTGCCAGCAGCTTATTCCCTGGGCCCTACGAGCAGTACTTC
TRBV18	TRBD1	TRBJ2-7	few	CASSPRDRGSNEQYF	TGTGCCAGCTCACCAAGGGACAGGGGAAGCAACGAGCAGTACTTC
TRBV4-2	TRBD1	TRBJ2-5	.	CASSQRTGSEETQYF	TGTGCCAGCAGCCAGAGGACAGGAAGCGAAGAGACCCAGTACTTC
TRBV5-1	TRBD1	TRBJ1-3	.	CASSQTGLGGNTTYF	TGCGCCAGCAGCCAGACAGGGCTGGGGGGAAACACCACATATTTT
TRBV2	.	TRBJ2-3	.	CASRAVTDTQYF	TGTGCCAGCAGGGCAGTGACAGATACGCAGTATTTT
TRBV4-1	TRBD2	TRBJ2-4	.	CASSPQTSLPHIQYF	TGCGCCAGCAGCCCCCAGACTAGCCTCCCACACATTCAGTACTTC
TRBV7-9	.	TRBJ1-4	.	CASSLGSTGTEKLFF	TGTGCCAGCAGCTTAGGCAGCACGGGTACGGAAAAACTGTTTTTT
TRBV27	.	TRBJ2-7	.	CASSLLAGPSYEQYF	TGTGCCAGCAGTTTATTGGCGGGGCCGAGCTACGAGCAGTACTTC
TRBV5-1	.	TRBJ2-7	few	CASSTSGLSSYEQYF	TGCGCCAGCAGCACCAGCGGGCTGAGCTCCTACGAGCAGTACTTC
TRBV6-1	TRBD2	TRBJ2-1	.	CASSVPSGRPNEQFF	TGTGCCAGCAGTGTGCCTAGCGGGAGACCCAATGAGCAGTTCTTC
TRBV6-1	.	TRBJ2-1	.	CASSALTSWVF	TGTGCCAGCAGTGCCCTGACTAGTTGGGTCTTC
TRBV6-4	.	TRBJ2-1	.	CASSSVRGGYNEQFF	TGTGCCAGCAGTAGCGTAAGAGGGGGCTACAATGAGCAGTTCTTC
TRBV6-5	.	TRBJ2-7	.	CASRPGQLYEQYF	TGTGCCAGCAGACCCGGACAGCTATACGAGCAGTACTTC
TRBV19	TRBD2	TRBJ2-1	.	CASSTRTSGNNSYNEQFF	TGTGCCAGTAGTACCCGGACTAGCGGGAATAACTCCTACAATGAGCAGTTCTTC
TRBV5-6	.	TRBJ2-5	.	CASSFAETQYF	TGTGCCAGCAGCTTCGCGGAGACCCAGTACTTC
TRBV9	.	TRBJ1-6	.	CASSVEEQGFSPLHF	TGTGCCAGCAGCGTAGAAGAACAGGGATTTTCACCCCTCCACTTT
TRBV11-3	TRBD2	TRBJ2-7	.	CASSPGLAGSYEQYF	TGTGCCAGCAGCCCCGGACTAGCGGGCTCCTACGAGCAGTACTTC
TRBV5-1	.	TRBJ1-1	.	CASSPGNTEAFF	TGCGCCAGCAGCCCCGGGAACACTGAAGCTTTCTTT
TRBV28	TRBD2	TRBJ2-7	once	CASSFVSGRTSYEQYF	TGTGCCAGCAGTTTCGTTAGCGGGAGGACATCGTACGAGCAGTACTTC
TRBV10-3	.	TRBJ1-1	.	CAISDYSLKGDTEAFF	TGTGCCATCAGTGACTACAGCTTAAAGGGGGACACTGAAGCTTTCTTT
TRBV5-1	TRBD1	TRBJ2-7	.	CASESSGQGTYEQYF	TGCGCCAGCGAATCCTCCGGACAGGGGACCTACGAGCAGTACTTC
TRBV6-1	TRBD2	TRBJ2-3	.	CASSVLAGSSDTQYF	TGTGCCAGCAGCGTACTAGCGGGATCTTCAGATACGCAGTATTTT
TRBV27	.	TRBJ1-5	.	CASGRDGGTPQHF	TGTGCCAGCGGCCGGGACGGGGGTACGCCCCAGCATTTT
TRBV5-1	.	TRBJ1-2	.	CASSLAKSQAGYGYTF	TGCGCCAGCAGCTTGGCCAAGAGCCAGGCAGGCTATGGCTACACCTTC
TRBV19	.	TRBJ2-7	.	CASTSTGLYEQYF	TGTGCCAGTACTTCTACAGGGCTCTACGAGCAGTACTTC
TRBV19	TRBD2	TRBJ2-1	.	CATSGTSGNEQFF	TGTGCCACTTCCGGGACTAGCGGCAATGAGCAGTTCTTC